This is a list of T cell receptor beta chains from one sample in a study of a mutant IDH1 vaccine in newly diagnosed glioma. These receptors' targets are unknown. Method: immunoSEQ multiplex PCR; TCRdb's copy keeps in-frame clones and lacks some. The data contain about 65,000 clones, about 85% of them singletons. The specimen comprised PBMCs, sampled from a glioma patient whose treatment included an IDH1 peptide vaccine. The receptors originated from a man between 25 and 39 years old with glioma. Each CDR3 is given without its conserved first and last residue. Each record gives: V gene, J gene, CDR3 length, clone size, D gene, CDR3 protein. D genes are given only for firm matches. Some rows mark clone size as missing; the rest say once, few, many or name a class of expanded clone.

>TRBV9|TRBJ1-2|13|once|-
ASSVARGGLYGYT
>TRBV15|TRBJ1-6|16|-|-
ATSTGRRTRGSGTPLH
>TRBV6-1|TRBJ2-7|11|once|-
ASSDVTGWEQY
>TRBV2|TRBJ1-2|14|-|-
ASMARRERANYGYT
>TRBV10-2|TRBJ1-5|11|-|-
ASREGSNPPQH
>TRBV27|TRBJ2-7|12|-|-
ASSPGYSHYEQY
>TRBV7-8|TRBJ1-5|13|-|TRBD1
ASSRDRGFRQPQH
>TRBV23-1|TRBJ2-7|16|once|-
ASSQSRKGKSGPYEQY
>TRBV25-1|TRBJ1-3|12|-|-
ASSARVRGNTIY
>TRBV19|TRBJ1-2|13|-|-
ASSLENRKTYGYT
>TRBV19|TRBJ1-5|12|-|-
ATSNRVSNQPQH
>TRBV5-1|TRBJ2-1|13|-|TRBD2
ASSTTSGAHNEQF
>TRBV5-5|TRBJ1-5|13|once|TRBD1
ASRPYGTEDQPQH
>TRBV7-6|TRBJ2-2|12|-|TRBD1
ASSRTGATGELF
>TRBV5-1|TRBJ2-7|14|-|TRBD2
ASSFDPGGSSYEQY
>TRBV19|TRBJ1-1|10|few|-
ASSTLSTEAF
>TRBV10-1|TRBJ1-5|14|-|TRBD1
ASNAGTGGVGQPQH
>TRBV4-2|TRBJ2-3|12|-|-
ASSQSTLLDTQY
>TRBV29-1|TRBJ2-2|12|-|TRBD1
SVGGQTNTGELF
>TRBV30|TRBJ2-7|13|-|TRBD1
AWSVQGRGLYEQY
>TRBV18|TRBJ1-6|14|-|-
ASSPHPGSANSPLH
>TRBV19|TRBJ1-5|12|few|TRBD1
ASNGQVVRQPQH